These 27 T cell receptor beta chains came from one sample sequenced in a study of T cells in tumors after PD-1 blockade (dated by TCRdb to between 2019 and 2020). Sample time point, as interpreted from the label and publication: before anti-PD-1 therapy. Preparation of the library involved the immunoSEQ multiplex PCR assay. TCRdb took this table from immuneACCESS and kept in-frame rearrangements with V and J called. Such tables lack part of the clones; where checked against another copy, unresolved V genes explain under half of the gap, and the rest is unexplained. For this sample the table gives over 30,000 clones, of which 78% were detected only once. About 38% of the sample lies in the top ten. The sequencing used PBMCs, collected before anti-PD-1 treatment. These TCRs come from a human donor with basal cell carcinoma.

This clone was seen just once. V and J are TRBV5-1 and TRBJ2-5, with TRBD1 matching over 7 bases. Germline V gene lookup returns CDR1 SGHRS and CDR2 YFSETQ. The CDR3 loop spans 14 amino acids. V lost 4 bases and J lost 2; bases outside the gene matches: 5. CDR3 in amino acids: CASSPRDRQETQYF. Here the CDR3 DNA reads TGCGCCAGCAGCCCCCGGGACAGACAAGAGACCCAGTACTTC. The variable domain in full, with the rest retrieved from reference TRBV5-1 and TRBJ2-5, is KAGVTQTPRYLIKTRGQQVTLSCSPISGHRSVSWYQQTPGQGLQFLFEYFSETQRNKGNFPGRFSGRQFSNSRSEMNVSTLELGDSALYLCASSPRDRQETQYFGPGTRLLVL.

The chain joins TRBV27 to TRBJ2-7, with 8 bases lining up with TRBD1. The CDR3 extends over 15 amino acids. Germline V gene sequence: CDR1 MNHEY, CDR2 SMNVEV (reference sequence). V lost 3 bases, J lost 5 bases, and 9 bases stayed unmatched. The CDR3 nucleotides are TGTGCCAGCAGTTTTGGTCTAGGACAGGGCCACGAGCAGTACTTC. Protein: CASSFGLGQGHEQYF.

The J gene is TRBJ2-7, the V gene TRBV6-5; weak D call: TRBD1 (5 bases). Between the trimmed V and J ends, which lost 8 bases and 2 bases, there was a span of 16 bases. The germline V gene has CDR1 MNHEY and CDR2 SVGAGI. There are 14 residues in the CDR3. This chain's CDR3 is CASHPLGVTYEQYF. The DNA of the CDR3 is TGTGCCAGCCACCCCCTAGGGGTTACCTACGAGCAGTACTTC.

The rearrangement joins TRBV9 to TRBJ2-2; 8 nucleotides match TRBD1. V lost 3 bases to trimming and J lost 6 bases; unmatched junction nucleotides: 7. There are 15 residues in the CDR3. Germline loops: CDR1 SGDLS, CDR2 YYNGEE. DNA of the CDR3: TGTGCCAGCAGCGACCCCGACAGGGGCCCCGGGGAGCTGTTTTTT. This translates into CASSDPDRGPGELFF.

This clone was seen a few times. The CDR3 reads CASSWAGDTEAFF. The CDR3 nucleotides read TGCGCCAGCAGCTGGGCGGGGGACACTGAAGCTTTCTTT. The genes are TRBV5-1 and TRBJ1-1; tentatively, D is TRBD1 (5 bases). The CDR3 totals 13 residues. The V and J ends lost 3 bases and 3 bases respectively, with 9 bases between them. CDR1 is SGHRS and CDR2 is YFSETQ in the germline V gene.

The rearrangement links TRBV7-2 to TRBJ2-3; D is uncertain. The ends were cut back, 0 bases at V and 2 bases at J, with 6 bases in the middle. Germline lookup yields CDR1 SGHTA and CDR2 FQGNSA. The CDR3 loop spans 14 amino acids. Here the CDR3 DNA reads TGTGCCAGCAGCTTAGCGCTTTACACAGATACGCAGTATTTT. It codes for CASSLALYTDTQYF.

The chain has TRBV24-1 and TRBJ2-2, with unresolved D. The CDR3 is 16 residues long. Germline loops: CDR1 KGHDR, CDR2 SFDVKD. Trimming stripped 3 bases from V and 2 bases from J, with 12 bases between. The CDR3 loop is CATSDVRIGNTGELFF. CDR3 sequence (DNA): TGTGCCACCAGTGATGTAAGGATCGGAAACACCGGGGAGCTGTTTTTT.

The table lists this clone with a few counts. The chain recombines TRBV12-3 or TRBV12-4 with TRBJ2-3, with D tentatively TRBD1 (6 bases). The CDR3 has 13 amino acids. The CDR3 DNA is TGTGCTTCAAGGGGACAACCCACAGATACGCAGTATTTT. Translating it yields CASRGQPTDTQYF.

This chain links TRBV19 with TRBJ1-5; D might be TRBD1 (5 bases). The V gene's germline CDR1 is LNHDA and CDR2 SQIVND (reference sequence). Trimming took 4 bases from V and 5 from J, leaving 15 bases between them. This CDR3 region has 15 residues. The CDR3 spells CASSNAGHSYQPQHF. CDR3 bases: TGTGCCAGTAGTAACGCAGGGCACTCTTATCAGCCCCAGCATTTT. The full variable domain, with the rest looked up from reference TRBV19 and TRBJ1-5, is DGGITQSPKYLFRKEGQNVTLSCEQNLNHDAMYWYRQDPGQGLRLIYYSQIVNDFQKGDIAEGYSVSREKKESFPLTVTSAQKNPTAFYLCASSNAGHSYQPQHFGDGTRLSIL.

This chain links TRBV15 with TRBJ2-1; D remains ambiguous. This CDR3 is 14 amino acids long. Per the germline V gene, CDR1 is LNHNV and CDR2 is YYDKDF (reference sequence). V was clipped by 0 bases and J by 10 bases, with 13 bases between them. The CDR3 protein is CATSRDSSPREQFF. CDR3 bases: TGTGCCACCAGCAGAGATTCGTCCCCCAGGGAGCAGTTCTTC. The whole variable domain, remainder taken from reference TRBV15 and TRBJ2-1, is DAMVIQNPRYQVTQFGKPVTLSCSQTLNHNVMYWYQQKSSQAPKLLFHYYDKDFNNEADTPDNFQSRRPNTSFCFLDIRSPGLGDTAMYLCATSRDSSPREQFFGPGTRLTVL.

J is TRBJ1-2 and V is TRBV11-3; maybe TRBD1 (6 bases). The V end lost 4 bases, the J end lost 5 bases, and 17 bases lay between the germline ends. The CDR3 has 15 amino acids. CDR1 and CDR2 from the germline V gene are SGHNT and YENEEA. The CDR3 nucleotides read TGTGCCAGCAGCTCCCAAACAGGGCAGGGGTATGGCTACACCTTC. This sequence encodes CASSSQTGQGYGYTF.

This clone has only a few counts. V is TRBV7-2 and J is TRBJ2-3; D perhaps matches TRBD1 (6 bases). This CDR3 is 14 amino acids long. In germline, CDR1 is SGHTA, CDR2 FQGNSA. The V and J ends lost 1 base and 11 bases respectively, with 16 bases between them. The CDR3 coding sequence is TGTGCCAGCAGCTTAGTGGGGGACACCAAAGAGCAGTATTTT. Translating it yields CASSLVGDTKEQYF.

This clone was picked up one time. This rearrangement joins TRBV7-2 to TRBJ2-3, with 10 bases identical to TRBD2. Germline CDR1 reads SGHTA; CDR2 reads FQGNSA. This CDR3 has 15 residues. The V and J ends lost 7 bases and 0 bases, in that order; junction bases with no gene match: 4. The CDR3 loop is CASILAGASTDTQYF. The CDR3 bases are TGTGCCAGCATCCTAGCGGGGGCTAGCACAGATACGCAGTATTTT.

This sequence joins TRBV6-2 or TRBV6-3 and TRBJ1-5; TRBD1 aligns across 7 bases. The germline gives CDR1 MNHEY, CDR2 SVGEGT. The CDR3 contains 15 residues. V dropped 5 bases and J dropped 2; count of bases not matched to a gene: 6. For the CDR3, the DNA is TGTGCCAGCAGTGGCGCCGGGACAGGCAATCAGCCCCAGCATTTT. This codes for CASSGAGTGNQPQHF.

The chain employs TRBV24-1 and TRBJ2-1, with TRBD1 identical over 8 bases. The CDR3 is 16 residues long. Germline values: CDR1 KGHDR, CDR2 SFDVKD. The ends lost 5 bases at V and 8 bases at J; junction bases unmatched: 13. The CDR3 spells CATSAENTGQGHEQFF. CDR3 nucleotide sequence: TGTGCCACCAGTGCAGAAAATACCGGACAGGGCCATGAGCAGTTCTTC.

The genes are TRBV18 and TRBJ1-5; TRBD1 matches at 7 bases. The CDR3 loop spans 15 amino acids. The V segment lost 5 bases and the J segment 4 bases; nucleotides outside the gene matches: 8. Germline V gives CDR1 KGHSH, CDR2 LQKENI. This CDR3 reads CASSSGTADNQPQHF. The DNA of the CDR3 is TGTGCCAGCTCATCGGGGACAGCCGATAATCAGCCCCAGCATTTT.

This chain joins TRBV9 and TRBJ2-1, with TRBD2 identical over 7 bases. The junction had 3 bases not matched to a gene; V was cut back by 4 bases and J by 5 bases. The CDR3 extends over 13 amino acids. Germline CDR1 and CDR2: SGDLS and YYNGEE. The CDR3 here is CASSLAAHNEQFF. CDR3 sequence (DNA): TGTGCCAGCAGCCTAGCGGCCCACAATGAGCAGTTCTTC.

J is TRBJ2-2 and V is TRBV7-2; TRBD1 matches at 7 bases. V dropped 3 bases and J dropped 2; count of bases not matched to a gene: 3. The germline V gene encodes CDR1 SGHTA and CDR2 FQGNSA. There are 15 residues in the CDR3. The CDR3 DNA reads as TGTGCCAGCAGCTTGAGACAGGGCAACACCGGGGAGCTGTTTTTT. Residues: CASSLRQGNTGELFF.

The rearrangement links TRBV29-1 to TRBJ1-4, with D hard to call. CDR3 size: 11 residues. Trimming took off 6 bases at V and 5 bases at J, with 7 bases between the two ends. CDR1 is SQVTM, CDR2 ANQGSEA, per germline. The CDR3 loop is CSVLENEKLFF. CDR3 nucleotide sequence: TGCAGCGTGCTAGAGAATGAAAAACTGTTTTTT.

This clone has only one observation. The gene calls are TRBV24-1 and TRBJ2-7; D is possibly TRBD1 (6 bases). V lost 0 bases, J lost 5 bases, and 7 bases lay in between. The germline V gene has CDR1 KGHDR and CDR2 SFDVKD. The CDR3 has 13 amino acids. For the CDR3, the DNA is TGTGCCACCAGTGATTTGAACAGGGACGAGCAGTACTTC. Its protein is CATSDLNRDEQYF.

This rearrangement joins TRBV27 to TRBJ1-6; a possible D gene is TRBD1 (5 bases). The CDR3 is 13 amino acids. Trimming took off 6 bases at V and 5 bases at J, with 8 bases between the two ends. Per germline, CDR1 MNHEY and CDR2 SMNVEV (reference sequence). The CDR3 sequence: CASRGGNNSPLHF. The CDR3 nucleotides are TGTGCCAGCAGGGGGGGGAATAATTCACCCCTCCACTTT.

This rearrangement joins TRBV19 to TRBJ2-1, with D unclear. The CDR3 consists of 13 residues. The germline gives CDR1 LNHDA, CDR2 SQIVND (reference sequence). V lost 1 base and J lost 4, with 5 bases in between. The CDR3 loop reads CASSIGPYNEQFF. CDR3 nucleotides: TGTGCCAGTAGTATAGGACCTTACAATGAGCAGTTCTTC.

The CDR3 DNA sequence: TGTGCCAGCGCCGAGGCGGGACAAAAAAAAGGGAACACTGAAGCTTTCTTT. Translation: CASAEAGQKKGNTEAFF. The J gene is TRBJ1-1, the V gene TRBV7-2, with D perhaps TRBD1 (6 bases). Germline V gene data show CDR1 as SGHTA and CDR2 as FQGNSA. CDR3 length: 17 amino acids. Trimming pared 8 bases from V and 1 base from J, leaving 23 bases between.

V usage is TRBV27 and J usage is TRBJ2-3; tentatively, D is TRBD2 (5 bases). The germline gives CDR1 MNHEY, CDR2 SMNVEV (reference sequence). The CDR3 has 15 residues. V lost 2 bases, J lost 3 bases, and 12 bases lay in between. The CDR3 DNA reads TGTGCCAGCAGTTTAAGGGTGGGGAGAACAGATACGCAGTATTTT. This encodes CASSLRVGRTDTQYF.

CDR3 loop: CASRGDRFNEKLFF. CDR3 bases: TGTGCCAGCAGGGGGGACAGATTTAATGAAAAACTGTTTTTT. J is TRBJ1-4 and V is TRBV2, with TRBD1 matching 7 bases. Unmatched junction bases numbered 5, after V lost 6 bases and J lost 4 bases. CDR1 and CDR2 from the germline V gene are SNHLY and FYNNEI. The CDR3 covers 14 residues.

The chain couples TRBV5-1 to TRBJ1-2; 8 bases are a match to TRBD1. The germline CDR1 and CDR2 sequences are SGHRS and YFSETQ. The CDR3 runs to 17 residues. With 5 bases clipped from V and 7 bases from J, the junction kept 19 bases outside the gene matches. The CDR3 DNA sequence: TGCGCCAGCAGTGAAGCCCCCCGCCAGGGGGCGAGGGGTGGCTACACCTTC. Amino acids: CASSEAPRQGARGGYTF.

The V call is TRBV6-5, the J call TRBJ1-2, with D uncertain. Germline V lookup: CDR1 MNHEY, CDR2 SVGAGI. Trimming removed 6 bases from V and 0 bases from J, with 2 bases in between. The CDR3 sequence is 11 residues long. The CDR3 here is CASRSNYGYTF. The CDR3 nucleotides are TGTGCCAGCAGGTCTAACTATGGCTACACCTTC.